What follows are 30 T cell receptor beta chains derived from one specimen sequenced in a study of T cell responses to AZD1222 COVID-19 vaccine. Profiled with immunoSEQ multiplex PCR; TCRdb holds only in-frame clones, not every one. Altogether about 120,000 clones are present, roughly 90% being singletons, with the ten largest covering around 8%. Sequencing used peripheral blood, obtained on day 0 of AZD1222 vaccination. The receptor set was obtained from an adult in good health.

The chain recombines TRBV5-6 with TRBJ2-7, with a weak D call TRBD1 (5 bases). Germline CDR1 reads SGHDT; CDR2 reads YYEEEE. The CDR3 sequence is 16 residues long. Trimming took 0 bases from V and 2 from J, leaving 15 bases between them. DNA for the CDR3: TGTGCCAGCAGCTTGGAGTGGGGCAGGGTCGCCTACGAGCAGTACTTC. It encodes CASSLEWGRVAYEQYF.

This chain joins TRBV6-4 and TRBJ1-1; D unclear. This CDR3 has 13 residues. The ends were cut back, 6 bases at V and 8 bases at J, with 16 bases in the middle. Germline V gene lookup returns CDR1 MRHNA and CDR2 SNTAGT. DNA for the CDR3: TGTGCCAGCAGCCCCAGGCTGGAGGCGGAAGCTTTCTTT. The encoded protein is CASSPRLEAEAFF.

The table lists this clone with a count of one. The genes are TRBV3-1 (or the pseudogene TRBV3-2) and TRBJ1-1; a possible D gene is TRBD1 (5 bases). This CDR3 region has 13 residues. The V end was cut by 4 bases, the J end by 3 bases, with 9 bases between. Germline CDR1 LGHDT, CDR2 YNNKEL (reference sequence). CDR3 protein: CASSLQVYTEAFF. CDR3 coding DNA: TGTGCCAGCAGCCTACAGGTCTACACTGAAGCTTTCTTT.

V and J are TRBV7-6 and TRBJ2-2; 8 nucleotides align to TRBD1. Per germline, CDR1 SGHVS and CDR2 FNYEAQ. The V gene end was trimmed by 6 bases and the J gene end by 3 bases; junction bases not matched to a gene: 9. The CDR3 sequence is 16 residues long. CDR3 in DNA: TGTGCCAGCAGACGAGGACAGGGAGCATACACCGGGGAGCTGTTTTTT. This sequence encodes CASRRGQGAYTGELFF.

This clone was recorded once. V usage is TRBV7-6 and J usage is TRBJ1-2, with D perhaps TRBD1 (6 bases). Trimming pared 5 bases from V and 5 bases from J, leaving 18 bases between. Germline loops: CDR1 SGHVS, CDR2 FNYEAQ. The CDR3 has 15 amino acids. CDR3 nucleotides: TGTGCCAGCAGCCCGAGGCTTGGGGGCGGATATGGCTACACCTTC. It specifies CASSPRLGGGYGYTF.

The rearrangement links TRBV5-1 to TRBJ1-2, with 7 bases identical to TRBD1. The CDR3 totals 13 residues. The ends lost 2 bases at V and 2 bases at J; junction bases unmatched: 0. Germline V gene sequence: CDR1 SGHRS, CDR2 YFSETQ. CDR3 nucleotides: TGCGCCAGCAGCTTACAGGGGAACTATGGCTACACCTTC. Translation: CASSLQGNYGYTF.

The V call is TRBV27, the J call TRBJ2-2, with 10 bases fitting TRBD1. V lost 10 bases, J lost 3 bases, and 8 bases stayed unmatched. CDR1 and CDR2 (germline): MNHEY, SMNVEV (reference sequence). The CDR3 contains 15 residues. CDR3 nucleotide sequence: TGTGCCACCGCTACCGGGACAGGGGACACCGGGGAGCTGTTTTTT. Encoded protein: CATATGTGDTGELFF.

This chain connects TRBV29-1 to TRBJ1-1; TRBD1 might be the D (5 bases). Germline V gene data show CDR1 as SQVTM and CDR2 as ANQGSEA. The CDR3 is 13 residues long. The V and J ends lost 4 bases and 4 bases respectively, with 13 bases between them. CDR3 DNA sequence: TGCAGCGTTGCCCAGGGAGGTGGCACTGAAGCTTTCTTT. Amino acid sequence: CSVAQGGGTEAFF.

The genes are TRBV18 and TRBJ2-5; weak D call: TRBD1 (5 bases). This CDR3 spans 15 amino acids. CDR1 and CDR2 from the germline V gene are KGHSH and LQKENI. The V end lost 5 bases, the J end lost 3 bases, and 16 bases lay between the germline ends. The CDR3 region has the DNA TGTGCCAGCTCAGATACTCAGACAGAAAAAGAGACCCAGTACTTC. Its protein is CASSDTQTEKETQYF.

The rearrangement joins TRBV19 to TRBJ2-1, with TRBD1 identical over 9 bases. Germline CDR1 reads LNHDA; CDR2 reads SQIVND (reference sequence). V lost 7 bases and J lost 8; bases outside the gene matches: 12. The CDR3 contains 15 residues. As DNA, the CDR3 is TGTGCCAGTACCTCATCGGGACAGGGAGGCGATGAGCAGTTCTTC. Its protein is CASTSSGQGGDEQFF.

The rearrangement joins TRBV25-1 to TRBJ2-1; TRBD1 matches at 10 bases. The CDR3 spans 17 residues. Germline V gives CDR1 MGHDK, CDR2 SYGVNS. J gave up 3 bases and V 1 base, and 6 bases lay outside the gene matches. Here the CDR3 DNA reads TGTGCCAGCAGTGAATGGGGGACAGGGGCATACTACAATGAGCAGTTCTTC. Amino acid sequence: CASSEWGTGAYYNEQFF.

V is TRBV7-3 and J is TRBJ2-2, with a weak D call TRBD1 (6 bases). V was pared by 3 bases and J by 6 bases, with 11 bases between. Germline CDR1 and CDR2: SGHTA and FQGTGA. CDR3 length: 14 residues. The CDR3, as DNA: TGTGCCAGCAGCTTCGACGGACAGTCCGGGGAGCTGTTTTTT. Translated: CASSFDGQSGELFF.

Written as DNA, the CDR3 is TGTGCCAGCAGTTCCTCCCGCGCCGTCCAGCCCCAGCATTTT. This codes for CASSSSRAVQPQHF. The V call is TRBV7-9, the J call TRBJ1-5; unclear D gene. There are 14 residues in the CDR3. V shed 6 bases and J shed 7 bases, with 16 bases lying between them. Per the germline V gene, CDR1 is SEHNR and CDR2 is FQNEAQ (reference sequence).

The CDR3 DNA reads TGTGCCACCAGCAGGGGGACAGGGGGGAACTATGGCTACACCTTC. Residues: CATSRGTGGNYGYTF. V usage is TRBV15 and J usage is TRBJ1-2; TRBD1 agrees at 11 bases. Trimming at V came to 3 bases and at J to 2 bases, leaving 2 bases not matched to a gene. CDR1 is LNHNV, CDR2 YYDKDF, per germline (reference sequence). The CDR3 covers 15 residues.

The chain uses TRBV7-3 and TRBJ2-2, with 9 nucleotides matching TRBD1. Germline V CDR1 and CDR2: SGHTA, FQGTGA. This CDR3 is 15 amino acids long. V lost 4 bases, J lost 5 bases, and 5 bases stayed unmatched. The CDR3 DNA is TGTGCCAGCAGCTATGACGGGACAGGGACCGGGGAGCTGTTTTTT. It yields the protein CASSYDGTGTGELFF.

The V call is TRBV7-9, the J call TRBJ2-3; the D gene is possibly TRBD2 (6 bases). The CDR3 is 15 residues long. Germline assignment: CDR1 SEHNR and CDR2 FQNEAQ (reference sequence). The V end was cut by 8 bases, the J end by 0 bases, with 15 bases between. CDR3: CASSMLASSTDTQYF. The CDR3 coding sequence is TGTGCCAGCTCGATGCTAGCGTCTAGCACAGATACGCAGTATTTT.

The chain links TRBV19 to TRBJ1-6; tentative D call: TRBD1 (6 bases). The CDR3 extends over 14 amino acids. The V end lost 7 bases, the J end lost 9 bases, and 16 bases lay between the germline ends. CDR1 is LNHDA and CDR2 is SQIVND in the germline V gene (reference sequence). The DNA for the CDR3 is TGTGCCAGTACCCTGGGGGACAATTTTTCACCCCTCCACTTT. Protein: CASTLGDNFSPLHF.

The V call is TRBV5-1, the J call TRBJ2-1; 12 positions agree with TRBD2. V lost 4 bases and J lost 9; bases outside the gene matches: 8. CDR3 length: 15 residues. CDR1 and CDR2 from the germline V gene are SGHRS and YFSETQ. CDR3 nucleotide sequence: TGCGCCAGCAGCACGGGACTAGCGGGTGGGGGTGAGCAGTTCTTC. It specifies CASSTGLAGGGEQFF.

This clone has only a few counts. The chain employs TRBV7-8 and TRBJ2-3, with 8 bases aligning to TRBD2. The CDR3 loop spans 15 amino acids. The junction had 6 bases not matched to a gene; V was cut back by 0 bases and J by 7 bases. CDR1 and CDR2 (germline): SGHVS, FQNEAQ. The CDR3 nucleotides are TGTGCCAGCAGCTTAGCCGGGGGGGCCGGACATACGCAGTATTTT. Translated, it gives CASSLAGGAGHTQYF.

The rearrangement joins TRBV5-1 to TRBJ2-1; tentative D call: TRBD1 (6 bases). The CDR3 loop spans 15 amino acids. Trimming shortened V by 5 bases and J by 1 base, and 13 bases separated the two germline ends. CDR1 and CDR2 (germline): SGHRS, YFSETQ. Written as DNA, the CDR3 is TGCGCCAGCAGACCGCTAGGGGGATCCTACAATGAGCAGTTCTTC. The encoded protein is CASRPLGGSYNEQFF.

CDR3 DNA sequence: TGTGCCAGCAGCCAGATCGGCAGAAGCTCCTACGAGCAGTACTTC. Amino acid sequence: CASSQIGRSSYEQYF. The V call is TRBV3-1 (or the pseudogene TRBV3-2), the J call TRBJ2-7; no reliable D call. Trimming stripped 3 bases from V and 0 bases from J, with 12 bases between. Germline assignment: CDR1 LGHDT and CDR2 YNNKEL (reference sequence). The CDR3 is 15 amino acids.

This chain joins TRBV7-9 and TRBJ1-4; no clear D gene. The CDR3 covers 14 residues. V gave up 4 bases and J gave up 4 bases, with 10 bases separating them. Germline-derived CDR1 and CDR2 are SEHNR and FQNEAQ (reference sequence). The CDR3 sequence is CASSSGINNEKLFF. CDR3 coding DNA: TGTGCCAGCAGCTCGGGCATCAATAATGAAAAACTGTTTTTT.

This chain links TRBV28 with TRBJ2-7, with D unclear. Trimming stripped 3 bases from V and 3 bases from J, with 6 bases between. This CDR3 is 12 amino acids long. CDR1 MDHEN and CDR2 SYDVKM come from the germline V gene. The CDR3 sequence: CASSFNYYEQYF. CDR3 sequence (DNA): TGTGCCAGCAGTTTTAACTACTACGAGCAGTACTTC.

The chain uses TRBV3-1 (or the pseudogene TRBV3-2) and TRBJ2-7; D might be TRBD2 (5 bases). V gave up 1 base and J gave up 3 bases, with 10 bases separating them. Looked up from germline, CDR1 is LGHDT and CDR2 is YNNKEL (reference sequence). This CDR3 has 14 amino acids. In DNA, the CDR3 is TGTGCCAGCAGCCAAGGCCTAGCCAGCTACGAGCAGTACTTC. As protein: CASSQGLASYEQYF.

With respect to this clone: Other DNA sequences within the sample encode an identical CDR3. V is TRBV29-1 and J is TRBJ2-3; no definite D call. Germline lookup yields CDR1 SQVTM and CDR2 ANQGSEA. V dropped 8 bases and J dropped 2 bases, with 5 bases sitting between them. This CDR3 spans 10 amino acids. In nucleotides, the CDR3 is TGCAGCACGAACACAGATACGCAGTATTTT. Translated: CSTNTDTQYF.

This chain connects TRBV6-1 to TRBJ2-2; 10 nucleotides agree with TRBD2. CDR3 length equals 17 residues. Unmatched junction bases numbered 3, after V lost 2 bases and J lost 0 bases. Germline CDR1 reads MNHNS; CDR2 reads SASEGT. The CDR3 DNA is TGTGCCAGCAGTGAAAGCGGGAGGGTCCCGAACACCGGGGAGCTGTTTTTT. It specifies CASSESGRVPNTGELFF.

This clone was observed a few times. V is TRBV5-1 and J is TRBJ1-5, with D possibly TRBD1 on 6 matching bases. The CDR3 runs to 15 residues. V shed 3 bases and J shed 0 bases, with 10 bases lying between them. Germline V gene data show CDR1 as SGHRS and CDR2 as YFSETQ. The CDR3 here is CASSSGVDSNQPQHF. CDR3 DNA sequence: TGCGCCAGCAGCTCAGGGGTAGATAGCAATCAGCCCCAGCATTTT.

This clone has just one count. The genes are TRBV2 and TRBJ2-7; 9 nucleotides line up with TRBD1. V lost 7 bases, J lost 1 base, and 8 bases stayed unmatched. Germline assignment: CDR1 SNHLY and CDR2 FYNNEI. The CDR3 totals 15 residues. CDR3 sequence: CASKQTGGSSYEQYF. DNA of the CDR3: TGTGCCAGCAAGCAGACAGGGGGTAGTTCCTACGAGCAGTACTTC. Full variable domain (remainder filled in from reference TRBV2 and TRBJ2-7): EPEVTQTPSHQVTQMGQEVILRCVPISNHLYFYWYRQILGQKVEFLVSFYNNEISEKSEIFDDQFSVERPDGSNFTLKIRSTKLEDSAMYFCASKQTGGSSYEQYFGPGTRLTVT.

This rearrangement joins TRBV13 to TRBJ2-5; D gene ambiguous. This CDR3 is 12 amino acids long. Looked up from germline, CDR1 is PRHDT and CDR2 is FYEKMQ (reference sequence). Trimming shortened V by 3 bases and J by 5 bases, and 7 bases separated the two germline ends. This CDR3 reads CASSFSRETQYF. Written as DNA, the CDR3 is TGTGCCAGCAGCTTTTCCAGGGAGACCCAGTACTTC.

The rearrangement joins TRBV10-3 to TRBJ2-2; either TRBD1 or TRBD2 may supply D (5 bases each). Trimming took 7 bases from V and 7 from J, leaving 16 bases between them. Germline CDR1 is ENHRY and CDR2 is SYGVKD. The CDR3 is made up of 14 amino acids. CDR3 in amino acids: CAIKRGQDIGELFF. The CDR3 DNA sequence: TGTGCCATCAAGAGGGGTCAGGACATCGGGGAGCTGTTTTTT.